The 20 T cell receptor beta chains presented below share a single source sample, sequenced in a study of T cell clonality in common variable immunodeficiency. The protocol was immunoSEQ multiplex PCR, while the TCRdb copy is restricted to in-frame clones and leaves out a portion. Sampling found about 52,000 clones, none seen once. The material sequenced was peripheral blood mononuclear cells. The source of these receptors is a person between 18 and 75 years old in good health.

This clone was recorded at least ten times. The read ends 3 residues before the CDR3 terminus; that terminus is restored from the germline J gene. V is TRBV7-3 and J is TRBJ2-2; TRBD2 aligns across 7 bases. The CDR3 totals 15 residues. The trim removed 2 bases at V and 1 base at J, leaving 1 base unmatched. The germline V gene encodes CDR1 SGHTA and CDR2 FQGTGA. CDR3 region: CASSLGGGNTGELFF. CDR3 bases read: TGTGCCAGCAGCTTAGGGGGGGGGAACACCGGGGAG.

In the case of this clone: The CDR3 end is not reached by the read, which stops 3 residues before it; the germline J gene fills it in. This chain joins TRBV6-2 or TRBV6-3 and TRBJ1-2; no definite D call. The CDR3 is 17 amino acids. Per germline, CDR1 MNHEY and CDR2 SVGEGT. The CDR3 bases that were read are TGTGCCAGCAGTTCGTCTAGCGGGAGGGCCATATACAATGAC. Its translation: CASSSSSGRAIYND. The whole CDR3 reads CASSSSSGRAIYNDYTF.

This clone occurred many times. The read gets to within 3 residues of the CDR3 end, and the germline J gene fills in the rest. The J gene is TRBJ2-3, the V gene TRBV6-4; TRBD2 matches 9 bases. The germline CDR1 and CDR2 sequences are MRHNA and SNTAGT. The length of the CDR3 is 16 residues. After removal of 0 bases from V and 4 bases from J, the junction contained 5 bases not matched to a gene. The CDR3 loop is CASSDSAGGKSDTQYF. The sequenced CDR3 bases are TGTGCCAGCAGTGACTCGGCGGGGGGGAAGTCAGATACG.

This clone was found many times. The read ends 3 residues shy of where the CDR3 ends; the end is completed using the germline J gene. The V gene is TRBV5-1, the J gene TRBJ2-2, with a possible D match to TRBD1 (6 bases). V lost 0 bases and J 7 bases, leaving 16 bases between the germline ends. This CDR3 contains 16 residues. Looked up from germline, CDR1 is SGHRS and CDR2 is YFSETQ. CDR3 DNA, as far as it was read: TGCGCCAGCAGCTTGGATGGGGGCGGATTCGGCGGGGAG. Its translation is CASSLDGGGFGGE. The CDR3 as a whole reads CASSLDGGGFGGELFF.

This clone was counted at least ten times. CDR3 DNA (partial): TGCAGTGCTCCAACCGGGGGGACTAGCGGGTCCTACGAG. Its protein product is CSAPTGGTSGSYE. From start to end, the CDR3 is CSAPTGGTSGSYEQYF. J is TRBJ2-7 and V is TRBV20-1; 12 nucleotides match TRBD2. The read terminates 3 residues ahead of where the CDR3 ends, so the germline J gene completes it. This CDR3 comprises 16 residues. Germline CDR1 DFQATT, CDR2 SNEGSKA (reference sequence). V was pared by 5 bases and J by 1 base, with 9 bases of the junction left unmatched.

With respect to this clone: Sequencing ends 3 residues short of the CDR3 end; the germline J gene provides the rest. The chain links TRBV19 to TRBJ2-3; 7 bases map to TRBD1. CDR3 length equals 17 residues. Per germline, CDR1 LNHDA and CDR2 SQIVND (reference sequence). The part of the CDR3 DNA that was read is TGTGCCAGTAGTATAAGGTTGATAGGACAGGACGCCCAGCCG. Residues: CASSIRLIGQDAQP. The whole CDR3 protein reads CASSIRLIGQDAQPQYF.

Many counts were recorded for this clone. The CDR3 DNA, read in part, is TGTGCCAGCTCACCACTACAGGGATTGTCGGGTGAA. This gives the protein CASSPLQGLSGE. The whole CDR3 is CASSPLQGLSGEAFF. V gene TRBV18 combines with J gene TRBJ1-1; weak D call: TRBD1 (6 bases). The CDR3 goes on 3 residues after the read ends, and that part is filled in from the germline J gene. Per the germline V gene, CDR1 is KGHSH and CDR2 is LQKENI. The CDR3 runs to 15 residues. Trimming took 1 base from V and 7 from J, leaving 16 bases between them.

This clone was seen many times. The CDR3 is cut off 3 residues early in the read; its end comes from the germline J gene. The rearrangement uses TRBV19 and TRBJ2-7; no definite D call. Germline CDR1 LNHDA, CDR2 SQIVND (reference sequence). The CDR3 extends over 14 amino acids. The V and J ends lost 3 bases and 0 bases respectively, with 9 bases between them. CDR3 DNA, as far as it was read: TGTGCCAGTAGTATGGGCCAGTCCTCCTACGAG. Translation gives CASSMGQSSYE. The entire CDR3 reads CASSMGQSSYEQYF. Full variable domain (rest looked up from reference TRBV19 and TRBJ2-7): DGGITQSPKYLFRKEGQNVTLSCEQNLNHDAMYWYRQDPGQGLRLIYYSQIVNDFQKGDIAEGYSVSREKKESFPLTVTSAQKNPTAFYLCASSMGQSSYEQYFGPGTRLTVT.

This clone came up many times. The CDR3 extends 3 residues past the end of the read, so its final part is completed from the germline J gene. V is TRBV13 and J is TRBJ2-1; 10 nucleotides match TRBD2. V lost 3 bases and J lost 9; bases outside the gene matches: 8. The CDR3 is made up of 15 amino acids. Germline values: CDR1 PRHDT, CDR2 FYEKMQ (reference sequence). The CDR3 sequence is CASSFELAGVGEQFF. Partial CDR3 DNA: TGTGCCAGCAGCTTCGAGCTAGCGGGAGTGGGTGAG.

In its sample, this clone was seen many times. The CDR3 end lies 3 residues beyond the end of the read and is filled in from the germline J gene. This chain uses TRBV5-4 with TRBJ1-2, with TRBD1 identical over 8 bases. CDR3 length: 16 amino acids. V lost 4 bases to trimming and J lost 4 bases; unmatched junction nucleotides: 12. The germline CDR1 and CDR2 sequences are SGHNT and YYREEE (reference sequence). CDR3: CASSLGRTGGFYGYTF. CDR3 bases read: TGTGCCAGCAGCCTGGGTCGTACAGGGGGATTCTATGGC. The full variable domain, in which reference TRBV5-4 and TRBJ1-2 provide the parts outside the CDR3, is ETGVTQSPTHLIKTRGQQVTLRCSSQSGHNTVSWYQQALGQGPQFIFQYYREEENGRGNFPPRFSGLQFPNYSSELNVNALELDDSALYLCASSLGRTGGFYGYTFGSGTRLTVV.

This clone has a count of ten or more. The DNA read from the CDR3 is TGTGCCAGCAGTCCGTTAGCGGGTTTCTACAATGAG. Its protein is CASSPLAGFYNE. The CDR3 as a whole reads CASSPLAGFYNEQFF. The J gene is TRBJ2-1, the V gene TRBV12-3 or TRBV12-4, with 7 bases matching TRBD2. Sequencing ends 3 residues short of the CDR3 end; the germline J gene provides the rest. Trimming at V came to 5 bases and at J to 3 bases, leaving 7 bases not matched to a gene. The CDR3 has 15 amino acids.

A note on this clone: With the read ending 3 residues before the CDR3 end, the germline J gene is used to fill in that end. The genes are TRBV19 and TRBJ1-1, with 8 bases aligning to TRBD1. Germline V gives CDR1 LNHDA, CDR2 SQIVND (reference sequence). Trimming took 8 bases from V and 0 from J; bases not matched to a gene: 8. The CDR3 spans 15 residues. The CDR3 bases that were read are TGTGCCAGTTTAAGGGACAGGTTCATGAACACTGAA. Translation: CASLRDRFMNTE. The entire CDR3 is CASLRDRFMNTEAFF.

This clone appeared many times. With the read ending 3 residues before the CDR3 end, the germline J gene is used to fill in that end. This rearrangement joins TRBV18 to TRBJ2-3, with a possible D match to TRBD2 (6 bases). The CDR3 is 16 residues long. Looked up from germline, CDR1 is KGHSH and CDR2 is LQKENI. V lost 1 base and J lost 2, with 13 bases in between. The CDR3 bases that were read are TGTGCCAGCTCACCACTGGTAGCGGAGCTCACAGATACG. Protein sequence: CASSPLVAELTDT. The full CDR3 protein reads CASSPLVAELTDTQYF.

This clone was detected ten times or more. The CDR3 goes on 3 residues after the read ends, and that part is filled in from the germline J gene. The V call is TRBV18, the J call TRBJ2-1; TRBD1 is a possible D gene (5 bases). The CDR3 runs 17 residues. Germline V gene lookup returns CDR1 KGHSH and CDR2 LQKENI. Trimming took off 0 bases at V and 0 bases at J, with 12 bases between the two ends. The CDR3 bases that were read are TGTGCCAGCTCACCACCGGGCGCAGGGATCTCCTACAATGAG. This translates into CASSPPGAGISYNE. The whole CDR3 protein is CASSPPGAGISYNEQFF.

This clone was seen at least ten times. The read gets to within 3 residues of the CDR3 end, and the germline J gene fills in the rest. The chain recombines TRBV30 with TRBJ2-1; D gene uncertain. V lost 1 base and J lost 5, with 6 bases in between. The V gene's germline CDR1 is GTSNPN and CDR2 SVGIG (reference sequence). This CDR3 has 12 amino acids. The CDR3 is CAWSAQHNEQFF. The CDR3 bases that were read are TGTGCCTGGAGTGCACAGCACAATGAG.

This clone was counted at least ten times. The read gets to within 3 residues of the CDR3 end, and the germline J gene fills in the rest. V is TRBV18 and J is TRBJ1-1; 7 nucleotides align to TRBD1. Germline V gene data show CDR1 as KGHSH and CDR2 as LQKENI. V lost 3 bases, J lost 0 bases, and 7 bases stayed unmatched. The CDR3 contains 16 residues. CDR3 amino acids: CASSPGQVKLNTEAFF. Incomplete CDR3 DNA: TGTGCCAGCTCACCCGGACAGGTAAAACTGAACACTGAA.

In its sample, this clone was seen many times. The read ends 3 residues early relative to the CDR3; the germline J gene fills the gap. The chain has TRBV5-1 and TRBJ2-7, with D possibly matching TRBD2 (7 bases). Trimming shortened V by 0 bases and J by 6 bases, and 16 bases separated the two germline ends. The V gene's germline CDR1 is SGHRS and CDR2 YFSETQ. The CDR3 loop spans 15 amino acids. CDR3 DNA, as far as it was read: TGCGCCAGCAGCTTGGAGGACCCGGGGGGCTCCGAG. Amino acid sequence: CASSLEDPGGSE. The complete CDR3 reads CASSLEDPGGSEQYF.

This clone was observed many times. The CDR3 end falls 3 residues outside the read, so it is completed with the germline J gene. This chain uses TRBV20-1 with TRBJ2-7; a weak D match, TRBD1 (6 bases). The CDR3 length is 12 residues. CDR1 is DFQATT and CDR2 is SNEGSKA in the germline V gene (reference sequence). Trimming took off 7 bases at V and 0 bases at J, with 10 bases between the two ends. The CDR3 bases that were read are TGCAGTGGGACAGACTTCTCCTACGAG. This gives the protein CSGTDFSYE. In full, the CDR3 is CSGTDFSYEQYF.

This clone occurred many times. The observed sequence ends 3 residues before the CDR3 terminus, with the missing tail filled in from the germline J gene. The chain is built from TRBV5-1 and TRBJ2-3; D is perhaps TRBD2 (6 bases). The germline V gene has CDR1 SGHRS and CDR2 YFSETQ. The CDR3 sequence is 17 residues long. V was pared by 5 bases and J by 0 bases, with 19 bases between. This CDR3 reads CASSEGAQGGSTDTQYF. The sequenced CDR3 bases are TGCGCCAGCAGTGAGGGCGCCCAGGGAGGAAGCACAGATACG.

This clone was seen repeatedly, ten times or more. The read is 3 residues too short to cover the CDR3 end, so that end is filled in from the germline J gene. The chain combines TRBV19 with TRBJ2-7; 8 bases line up with TRBD1. This CDR3 spans 16 amino acids. Per the germline V gene, CDR1 is LNHDA and CDR2 is SQIVND (reference sequence). V lost 1 base to trimming and J lost 1 base; unmatched junction nucleotides: 6. Here the CDR3 reads CASSIGGGTGSYEQYF. The CDR3 bases that were read are TGTGCCAGTAGTATAGGCGGCGGGACAGGTTCCTACGAG.